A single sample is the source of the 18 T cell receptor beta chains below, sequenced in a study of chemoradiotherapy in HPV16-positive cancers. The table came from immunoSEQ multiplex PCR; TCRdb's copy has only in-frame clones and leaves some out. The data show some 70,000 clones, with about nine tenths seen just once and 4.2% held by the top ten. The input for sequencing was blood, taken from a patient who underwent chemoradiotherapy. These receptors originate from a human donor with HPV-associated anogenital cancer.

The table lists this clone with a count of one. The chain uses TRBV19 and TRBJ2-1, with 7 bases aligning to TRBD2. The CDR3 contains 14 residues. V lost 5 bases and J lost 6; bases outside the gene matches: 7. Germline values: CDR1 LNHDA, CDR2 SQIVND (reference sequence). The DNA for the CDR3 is TGTGCCAGTAGTGCAGCCGGGACTACCAATGAGCAGTTCTTC. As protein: CASSAAGTTNEQFF.

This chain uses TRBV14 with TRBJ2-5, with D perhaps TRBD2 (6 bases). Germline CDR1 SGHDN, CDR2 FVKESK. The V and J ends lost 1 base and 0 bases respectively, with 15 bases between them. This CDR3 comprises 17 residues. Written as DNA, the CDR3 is TGTGCCAGCAGCCAAGCCTATGGAGGGATGGACCAAGAGACCCAGTACTTC. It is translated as CASSQAYGGMDQETQYF.

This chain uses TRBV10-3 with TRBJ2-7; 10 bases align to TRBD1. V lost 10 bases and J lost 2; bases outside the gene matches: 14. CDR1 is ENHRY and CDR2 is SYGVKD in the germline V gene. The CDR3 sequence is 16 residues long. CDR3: CATAKVTGTGAYEQYF. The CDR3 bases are TGTGCCACCGCAAAAGTAACCGGGACAGGGGCCTACGAGCAGTACTTC.

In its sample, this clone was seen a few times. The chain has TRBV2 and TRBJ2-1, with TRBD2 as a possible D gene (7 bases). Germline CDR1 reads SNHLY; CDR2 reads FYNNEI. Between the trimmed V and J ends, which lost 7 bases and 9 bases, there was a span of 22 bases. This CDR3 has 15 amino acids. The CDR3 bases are TGTGCCAGCACCCAAGGGGGGGGACCGCTTGGTGAGCAGTTCTTC. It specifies CASTQGGGPLGEQFF.

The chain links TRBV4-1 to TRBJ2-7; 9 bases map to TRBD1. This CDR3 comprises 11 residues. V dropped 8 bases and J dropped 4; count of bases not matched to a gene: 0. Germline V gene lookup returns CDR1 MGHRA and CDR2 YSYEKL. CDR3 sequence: CASGTGYEQYF. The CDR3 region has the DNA TGCGCCAGCGGGACAGGGTACGAGCAGTACTTC.

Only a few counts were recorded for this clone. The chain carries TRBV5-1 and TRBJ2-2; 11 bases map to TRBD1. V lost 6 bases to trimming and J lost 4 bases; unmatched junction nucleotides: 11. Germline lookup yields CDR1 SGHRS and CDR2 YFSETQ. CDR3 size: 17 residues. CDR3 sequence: CASTPKTGTGGTGELFF. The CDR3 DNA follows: TGCGCCAGCACCCCGAAAACCGGGACAGGGGGCACCGGGGAGCTGTTTTTT.

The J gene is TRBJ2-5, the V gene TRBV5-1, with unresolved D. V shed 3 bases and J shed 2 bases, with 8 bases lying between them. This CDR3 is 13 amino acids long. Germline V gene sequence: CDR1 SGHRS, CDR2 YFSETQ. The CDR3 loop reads CASSSFGQETQYF. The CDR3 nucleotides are TGCGCCAGCAGCTCGTTTGGACAAGAGACCCAGTACTTC.

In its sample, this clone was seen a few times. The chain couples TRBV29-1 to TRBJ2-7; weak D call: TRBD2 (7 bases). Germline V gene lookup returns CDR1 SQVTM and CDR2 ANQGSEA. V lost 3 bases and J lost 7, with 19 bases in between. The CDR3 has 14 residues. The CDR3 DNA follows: TGCAGCGTTGAGGGGAGGGGGGCGCGGCGGGAGCAGTACTTC. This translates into CSVEGRGARREQYF.

In nucleotides, the CDR3 is TGTGCCAGTAGTTCAGAGCCGGGACTTGCCTACAATGAGCAGTTCTTC. Protein: CASSSEPGLAYNEQFF. The chain employs TRBV19 and TRBJ2-1, with TRBD2 as a possible D gene (6 bases). The CDR3 spans 16 residues. Trimming stripped 5 bases from V and 2 bases from J, with 16 bases between. The germline V gene has CDR1 LNHDA and CDR2 SQIVND (reference sequence).

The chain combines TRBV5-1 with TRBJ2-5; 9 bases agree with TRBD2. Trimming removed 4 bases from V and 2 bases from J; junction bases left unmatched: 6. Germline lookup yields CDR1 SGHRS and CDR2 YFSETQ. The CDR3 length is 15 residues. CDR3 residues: CASSVQAGGQETQYF. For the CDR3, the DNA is TGCGCCAGCAGCGTGCAAGCGGGGGGACAAGAGACCCAGTACTTC.

DNA for the CDR3: TGTGCCATCAGTGAGGGAGGAGGGCCCCAGCATTTT. This sequence encodes CAISEGGGPQHF. This chain joins TRBV10-3 and TRBJ1-5; D is uncertain. The CDR3 covers 12 residues. Germline values: CDR1 ENHRY, CDR2 SYGVKD. V lost 2 bases, J lost 9 bases, and 8 bases lay in between.

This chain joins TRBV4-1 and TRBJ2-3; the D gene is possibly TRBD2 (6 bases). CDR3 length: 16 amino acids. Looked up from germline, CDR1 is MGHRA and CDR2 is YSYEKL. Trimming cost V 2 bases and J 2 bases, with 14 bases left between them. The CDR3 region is CASSQHGGADTDTQYF. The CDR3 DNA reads TGCGCCAGCAGCCAACATGGCGGGGCGGACACAGATACGCAGTATTTT.

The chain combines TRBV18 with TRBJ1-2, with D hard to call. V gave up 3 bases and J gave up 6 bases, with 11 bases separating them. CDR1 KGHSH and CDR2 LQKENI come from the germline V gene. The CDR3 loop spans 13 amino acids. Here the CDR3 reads CASSPLDANGYTF. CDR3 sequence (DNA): TGTGCCAGCTCACCCTTGGACGCAAATGGCTACACCTTC. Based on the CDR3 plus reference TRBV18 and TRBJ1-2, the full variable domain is NAGVMQNPRHLVRRRGQEARLRCSPMKGHSHVYWYRQLPEEGLKFMVYLQKENIIDESGMPKERFSAEFPKEGPSILRIQQVVRGDSAAYFCASSPLDANGYTFGSGTRLTVV.

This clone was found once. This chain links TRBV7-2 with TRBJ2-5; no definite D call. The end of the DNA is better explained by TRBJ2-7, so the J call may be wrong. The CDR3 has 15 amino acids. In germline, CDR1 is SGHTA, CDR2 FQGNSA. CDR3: CASSSQPTGLYEQYF. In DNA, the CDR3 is TGTGCCAGCAGCTCCCAACCAACCGGCCTCTACGAGCAGTACTTC.

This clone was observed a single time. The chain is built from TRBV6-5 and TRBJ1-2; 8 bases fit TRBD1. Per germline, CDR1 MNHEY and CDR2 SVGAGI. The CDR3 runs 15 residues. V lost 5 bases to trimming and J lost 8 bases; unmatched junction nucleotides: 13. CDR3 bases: TGTGCCAGCAGTCCGGATTTGCAGGGGGCTCTGGGCTACACCTTC. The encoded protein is CASSPDLQGALGYTF.

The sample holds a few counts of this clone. The CDR3 DNA is TGTGCCAGTAGAGGGACCTCCACAGATACGCAGTATTTT. Translated: CASRGTSTDTQYF. The chain joins TRBV19 to TRBJ2-3; D possibly matches TRBD1 or TRBD2 (5 bases each). There are 13 residues in the CDR3. The V gene's germline CDR1 is LNHDA and CDR2 SQIVND (reference sequence). The V and J ends lost 6 bases and 2 bases respectively, with 9 bases between them.

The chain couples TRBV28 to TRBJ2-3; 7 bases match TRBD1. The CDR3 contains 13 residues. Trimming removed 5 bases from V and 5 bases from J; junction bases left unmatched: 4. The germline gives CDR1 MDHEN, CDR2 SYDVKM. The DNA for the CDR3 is TGTGCCAGCAGTAAGGACAGGCTAGATACGCAGTATTTT. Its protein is CASSKDRLDTQYF.

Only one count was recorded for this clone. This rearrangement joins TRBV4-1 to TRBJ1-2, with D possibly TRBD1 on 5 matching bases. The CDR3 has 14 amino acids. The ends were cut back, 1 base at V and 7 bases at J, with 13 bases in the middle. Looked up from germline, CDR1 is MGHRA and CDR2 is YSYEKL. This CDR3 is CASSQGAGNRGYTF. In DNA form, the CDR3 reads TGCGCCAGCAGCCAAGGGGCAGGGAATCGTGGCTACACCTTC.